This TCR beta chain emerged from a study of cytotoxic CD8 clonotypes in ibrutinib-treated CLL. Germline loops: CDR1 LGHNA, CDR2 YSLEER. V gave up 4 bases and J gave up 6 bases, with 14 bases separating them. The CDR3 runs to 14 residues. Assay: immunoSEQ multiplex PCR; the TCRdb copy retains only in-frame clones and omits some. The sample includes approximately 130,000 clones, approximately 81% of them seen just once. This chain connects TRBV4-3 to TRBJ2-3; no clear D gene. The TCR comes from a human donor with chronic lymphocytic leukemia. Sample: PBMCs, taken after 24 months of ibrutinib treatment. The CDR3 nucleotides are TGCGCCAGCAGCCTTAGTCATATGCCGGATACGCAGTATTTT. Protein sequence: CASSLSHMPDTQYF.